This TCR beta chain is drawn from a study of shared clonotypes between healthy human individuals. Study-level background: Each donor's CD4 naive and CD4 memory cells filled three plates apiece, CD8 naive two, and CD8 memory one. Study-wide results and caveats: Non-shared clonotypes were found to have lower generation probabilities than the clonotypes that were shared by all four of the sorted-subset donors.

Genomic DNA belonging to each subset was distributed in equal measure over several immunoSEQ plates. The table came from immunoSEQ multiplex PCR; TCRdb's copy has only in-frame clones and leaves some out. The sample lists over 850,000 clones, around three quarters seen once, with 0.6% to 0.75% in the top ten. In regard to this clone: The antigen is unknown. This same CDR3 is encoded by further DNA sequences in the sample.

V shed 6 bases and J shed 2 bases, with 13 bases lying between them. The CDR3 consists of 15 residues. CDR1 MDHEN and CDR2 SYDVKM come from the germline V gene. Sample: memory CD4+ T cells from PBMCs. Subset noted: CD45RA-negative fraction. This chain links TRBV28 with TRBJ1-4; a possible D gene is TRBD1 (6 bases). The sequence came from a man between 18 and 29 years old in good health. Some clones in this sample may be carry-over from other donors' samples. The CDR3 sequence: CASSSQGGTNEKLFF. CDR3 DNA sequence: TGTGCCAGCAGCTCACAGGGTGGTACTAATGAAAAACTGTTTTTT.